Below are 6 T cell receptor beta chains sequenced from a single sample in a study of PD-L1 blockade in urothelial cancer. Produced via immunoSEQ multiplex PCR; TCRdb's table is partial and in-frame only. Of tens of thousands of clones in the sample, roughly 87% were seen once. Material: PBMCs, obtained around atezolizumab (anti-PD-L1) treatment. These receptors originate from an older woman with urothelial cancer.

The chain employs TRBV7-6 and TRBJ1-1; 9 bases are shared with TRBD1. After removal of 2 bases from V and 1 base from J, the junction contained 11 bases not matched to a gene. The CDR3 has 18 amino acids. Germline V gives CDR1 SGHVS, CDR2 FNYEAQ. CDR3 sequence (DNA): TGTGCCAGCAGCTTAAACCCGACAGGGGGTATGGGGAACACTGAAGCTTTCTTT. Its translation is CASSLNPTGGMGNTEAFF. The variable domain in full, with the rest retrieved from reference TRBV7-6 and TRBJ1-1, is GAGVSQSPRYKVTKRGQDVALRCDPISGHVSLYWYRQALGQGPEFLTYFNYEAQQDKSGLPNDRFSAERPEGSISTLTIQRTEQRDSAMYRCASSLNPTGGMGNTEAFFGQGTRLTVV.

The rearrangement joins TRBV7-9 to TRBJ2-7, with 8 bases that match TRBD2. Germline-derived CDR1 and CDR2 are SEHNR and FQNEAQ (reference sequence). CDR3 size: 14 residues. V lost 4 bases and J lost 1; bases outside the gene matches: 3. The CDR3 spells CASSWASGSYEQYF. CDR3 in DNA: TGTGCCAGCAGCTGGGCTAGCGGGTCCTACGAGCAGTACTTC.

The chain couples TRBV14 to TRBJ2-1; no clear D. Germline V lookup: CDR1 SGHDN, CDR2 FVKESK. CDR3 length equals 14 residues. The V gene lost 1 base and the J gene lost 4 bases, with 8 bases spanning the gap. CDR3 nucleotide sequence: TGTGCCAGCAGCCAAGCTTCTAGGTACAATGAGCAGTTCTTC. It translates to CASSQASRYNEQFF.

The DNA of the CDR3 is TGTGCCAGCAGTACTCTGACAGGGGCTAAATACGAGCAGTACTTC. Amino acid sequence: CASSTLTGAKYEQYF. V and J are TRBV6-5 and TRBJ2-7, with TRBD1 matching over 8 bases. V dropped 5 bases and J dropped 4; count of bases not matched to a gene: 10. Germline CDR1 reads MNHEY; CDR2 reads SVGAGI. The CDR3 covers 15 residues.

The rearrangement uses TRBV28 and TRBJ2-5, with TRBD2 identical over 11 bases. The J segment lost 5 bases and the V segment lost 6 bases, leaving 17 bases of the junction unmatched. CDR1 and CDR2 (germline): MDHEN, SYDVKM. This CDR3 is 18 amino acids long. The CDR3 DNA sequence: TGTGCCAGCAGGACCCCGGGACAGAGGACTAGCGGGCGTGAGACCCAGTACTTC. This translates into CASRTPGQRTSGRETQYF. Looking up the rest from reference TRBV28 and TRBJ2-5 gives the full variable domain: DVKVTQSSRYLVKRTGEKVFLECVQDMDHENMFWYRQDPGLGLRLIYFSYDVKMKEKGDIPEGYSVSREKKERFSLILESASTNQTSMYLCASRTPGQRTSGRETQYFGPGTRLLVL.

This chain uses TRBV7-8 with TRBJ1-5; D ambiguous. V was clipped by 5 bases and J by 7 bases, with 12 bases between them. This CDR3 contains 13 residues. The germline gives CDR1 SGHVS, CDR2 FQNEAQ. The CDR3 sequence is CASSIDRGQPQHF. The DNA of the CDR3 is TGTGCCAGCAGCATAGACCGAGGGCAGCCCCAGCATTTT.